This TCR beta chain was sequenced during a study of T-cell memory formation after mild COVID-19. General study findings and limits: A balance of CD4 and CD8 characterized clones contracting day 15 to 85, whereas later expanders leaned CD4+.

This CDR3 is 12 amino acids long. V was shortened by 3 bases and J by 3 bases, with 6 bases between the two germline ends. CDR1 and CDR2 (germline): MNHEY, SVGEGT. A single record per CDR3 protein comes from TCRdb applying MiXCR to the 5' RACE reads. Seen here are roughly 200,000 distinct CDR3 sequences, 9.5% observed once, and the top ten hold around 3.3%. This clonotype was seen only a few times. Its antigen is not identified. The chain employs TRBV6-2 or TRBV6-3 and TRBJ2-7; unclear D gene. Sequenced material: PBMCs or a T cell subset sorted from them (not recorded which). This sequence was found in a man younger than 35 who had mild COVID-19 (a few samples of this study predate the infection). Cell type and time point are not known. The CDR3 sequence is CASSYNDYEQYF. The CDR3 region has the DNA TGTGCCAGCAGTTATAACGACTACGAGCAGTACTTC.